The 7 T cell receptor beta chains presented below share a single source sample, sequenced in a study of blood T cells in healthy people across ages. A second PCR, run for roughly 7 to 12 cycles, used a sample-barcoded 5' primer plus a J-beta primer mix. TCRdb recomputed calls from the 5' RACE reads with MiXCR, one row per CDR3 protein. The data hold approximately 880,000 distinct CDR3 sequences, with around 49% observed a single time. Sequenced input: blood. The receptors originated from a man younger than 45 in good health.

The chain joins TRBV29-1 to TRBJ2-2; D might be TRBD2 (5 bases). This CDR3 comprises 14 residues. Germline V gene data show CDR1 as SQVTM and CDR2 as ANQGSEA. V was pared by 4 bases and J by 2 bases, with 11 bases between. This chain's CDR3 is CSVGGLKNTGELFF. The DNA of the CDR3 is TGCAGCGTTGGAGGGTTAAAAAACACCGGGGAGCTGTTTTTT.

V and J are TRBV5-1 and TRBJ2-2; TRBD1 is a possible D gene (6 bases). Trimming pared 0 bases from V and 0 bases from J, leaving 9 bases between. The CDR3 runs to 16 residues. The germline gives CDR1 SGHRS, CDR2 YFSETQ. CDR3 sequence: CASSLDRTANTGELFF. The CDR3 DNA follows: TGCGCCAGCAGCTTGGACAGGACAGCGAACACCGGGGAGCTGTTTTTT. Full variable domain (remainder filled in from reference TRBV5-1 and TRBJ2-2): KAGVTQTPRYLIKTRGQQVTLSCSPISGHRSVSWYQQTPGQGLQFLFEYFSETQRNKGNFPGRFSGRQFSNSRSEMNVSTLELGDSALYLCASSLDRTANTGELFFGEGSRLTVL.

V usage is TRBV18 and J usage is TRBJ2-7; 7 bases agree with TRBD1. Trimming removed 0 bases from V and 0 bases from J; junction bases left unmatched: 2. The CDR3 totals 15 residues. Per the germline V gene, CDR1 is KGHSH and CDR2 is LQKENI. CDR3 sequence reads: CASSPPTGSSYEQYF. CDR3 DNA: TGTGCCAGCTCACCACCGACAGGGAGCTCCTACGAGCAGTACTTC. Based on the CDR3 plus reference TRBV18 and TRBJ2-7, the full variable domain is NAGVMQNPRHLVRRRGQEARLRCSPMKGHSHVYWYRQLPEEGLKFMVYLQKENIIDESGMPKERFSAEFPKEGPSILRIQQVVRGDSAAYFCASSPPTGSSYEQYFGPGTRLTVT.

The V call is TRBV10-2, the J call TRBJ2-4; D ambiguous. The germline CDR1 and CDR2 sequences are WSHSY and SAAADI. The CDR3 runs 12 residues. Trimming left V 4 bases short and J 8 bases short, with 9 bases between. The CDR3 sequence: CASSGSGYIQYF. The CDR3 nucleotides are TGCGCCAGCAGTGGGAGTGGGTACATTCAGTACTTC.

The chain recombines TRBV3-1 with TRBJ1-2; D gene uncertain. This CDR3 has 14 amino acids. Germline loops: CDR1 LGHDT, CDR2 YNNKEL (reference sequence). Deletions cut 0 bases from V and 7 bases from J, with 12 bases between. CDR3 in DNA: TGTGCCAGCAGCCAAGATAGAATGGGGTGTGGCTACACCTTC. Its translation: CASSQDRMGCGYTF.

This clonotype occurred a few times. This chain connects TRBV7-6 to TRBJ2-5, with TRBD2 identical over 11 bases. V lost 1 base to trimming and J lost 1 base; unmatched junction nucleotides: 2. This CDR3 is 16 amino acids long. The germline V gene has CDR1 SGHVS and CDR2 FNYEAQ. The CDR3 coding sequence is TGTGCCAGCAGCTTAGGACTAGCGGGGTCCCAAGAGACCCAGTACTTC. Translation: CASSLGLAGSQETQYF.

This clonotype was found a few times. The chain links TRBV29-1 to TRBJ2-7; 8 nucleotides agree with TRBD1. This CDR3 comprises 14 residues. The germline CDR1 and CDR2 sequences are SQVTM and ANQGSEA. After removal of 6 bases from V and 4 bases from J, the junction contained 11 bases not matched to a gene. Here the CDR3 reads CSVASGTGFYEQYF. In nucleotides, the CDR3 is TGCAGCGTCGCATCCGGGACAGGATTTTACGAGCAGTACTTC.